Below, 17 T cell receptor beta chains from the same sample are listed, as sequenced in a study of cytomegalovirus exposure and HLA in healthy donors. Primers included in the PCR were 60 Vbeta and 13 Jbeta primers. This table comes from immunoSEQ multiplex PCR, and its TCRdb copy is limited to in-frame clones, with some not included. The repertoire holds roughly 82,000 clones, with 72% as singletons. The sample consisted of PBMCs. These receptors were collected from a woman aged 35 to 49 in good health and CMV-seropositive.

This chain connects TRBV10-3 to TRBJ2-3; 8 bases map to TRBD2. J gave up 5 bases and V 9 bases, and 7 bases lay outside the gene matches. There are 13 residues in the CDR3. CDR1 is ENHRY and CDR2 is SYGVKD in the germline V gene. The CDR3 loop is CAIRGGGQDTQYF. CDR3 coding DNA: TGTGCCATACGGGGGGGAGGCCAAGATACGCAGTATTTT.

The genes are TRBV10-3 and TRBJ2-6; TRBD2 might be the D (6 bases). The CDR3 is 16 residues long. The germline V gene encodes CDR1 ENHRY and CDR2 SYGVKD. V was cut by 7 bases and J by 1 base, with 14 bases left in between. Here the CDR3 reads CAINSEGLSGANVLTF. The CDR3 region has the DNA TGTGCCATCAATTCGGAGGGTCTGTCTGGGGCCAACGTCCTGACTTTC.

The J gene is TRBJ1-2, the V gene TRBV5-4; 8 bases are a match to TRBD1. The CDR3 is 12 amino acids. The junction had 7 bases not matched to a gene; V was cut back by 4 bases and J by 11 bases. CDR1 and CDR2 (germline): SGHNT, YYREEE (reference sequence). CDR3 coding DNA: TGTGCCAGCAGCCCGGACAGGGTCGGATACACCTTC. Amino acids: CASSPDRVGYTF.

To note about this clone: A read error may produce the germline difference seen at one junction end. This sequence joins TRBV4-2 and TRBJ2-5; 10 nucleotides match TRBD2. This CDR3 comprises 15 residues. Germline values: CDR1 LGHNA, CDR2 YNFKEQ. The DNA of the CDR3 is TGTGCCGGCAGCCAAGCGGGGGGGCCGGGAGAGACCCAGTACTTC. Translating it yields CAGSQAGGPGETQYF.

In its sample, this clone was seen a few times. The V call is TRBV28, the J call TRBJ2-7; D is ambiguous. The CDR3 extends over 16 amino acids. Trimming left V 6 bases short and J 2 bases short, with 20 bases between. Germline CDR1 reads MDHEN; CDR2 reads SYDVKM. The CDR3 DNA is TGTGCCAGCAGCCCCGCCTCTTCCACTTCCGCCTACGAGCAGTACTTC. It encodes CASSPASSTSAYEQYF.

The chain joins TRBV7-8 to TRBJ1-5; no reliable D call. The CDR3 is made up of 16 amino acids. With 1 base removed from V and 5 bases from J, the gap between germline ends came to 15 bases. Per the germline V gene, CDR1 is SGHVS and CDR2 is FQNEAQ. CDR3 sequence reads: CASSLGSILVDQPQHF. In nucleotides, the CDR3 is TGTGCCAGCAGCTTAGGTAGCATACTTGTTGATCAGCCCCAGCATTTT. Filled out from reference TRBV7-8 and TRBJ1-5, the complete variable domain reads GAGVSQSPRYKVAKRGQDVALRCDPISGHVSLFWYQQALGQGPEFLTYFQNEAQLDKSGLPSDRFFAERPEGSVSTLKIQRTQQEDSAVYLCASSLGSILVDQPQHFGDGTRLSIL.

Remarks on this clone: One end of the junction varies from germline; a read error may be responsible. The chain couples TRBV6-1 to TRBJ1-2; D possibly corresponds to TRBD1 (5 bases). The germline V gene has CDR1 MNHNS and CDR2 SASEGT. The CDR3 covers 13 residues. The CDR3 protein is CASSEAGAKGYPF. In DNA, the CDR3 is TGTGCCAGCAGTGAAGCAGGGGCGAAGGGCTACCCCTTC.

The chain combines TRBV5-1 with TRBJ1-2; no clear D gene. V was clipped by 0 bases and J by 0 bases, with 15 bases between them. The germline gives CDR1 SGHRS, CDR2 YFSETQ. The CDR3 length is 17 residues. DNA of the CDR3: TGCGCCAGCAGCTTGGCCCCCGGTGAGCGCGCTAACTATGGCTACACCTTC. It yields the protein CASSLAPGERANYGYTF.

The V gene is TRBV4-3, the J gene TRBJ2-3; no clear D gene. The germline V gene encodes CDR1 LGHNA and CDR2 YSLEER. V lost 2 bases to trimming and J lost 3 bases, with 9 bases between them. The CDR3 contains 14 residues. CDR3 in amino acids: CASSQRERTDTQYF. In DNA, the CDR3 is TGCGCCAGCAGCCAACGTGAGAGGACAGATACGCAGTATTTT.

This chain links TRBV4-2 with TRBJ1-6; 7 positions match TRBD1. The CDR3 is 14 amino acids. Germline CDR1 reads LGHNA; CDR2 reads YNFKEQ. Losses at the gene ends were 0 bases for V and 10 bases for J; bases not matched to a gene: 3. CDR3 sequence: CASSQDLTGSPLHF. In nucleotides, the CDR3 is TGTGCCAGCAGCCAAGATCTGACAGGGTCACCCCTCCACTTT.

This clone appeared a few times. V gene TRBV7-9 combines with J gene TRBJ2-1; D not certain. V lost 5 bases, J lost 9 bases, and 8 bases lay in between. Germline assignment: CDR1 SEHNR and CDR2 FQNEAQ (reference sequence). The CDR3 runs to 11 residues. The CDR3 DNA sequence: TGTGCCAGCAGCCTGAGTGGTGAGCAGTTCTTC. It translates to CASSLSGEQFF.

The chain recombines TRBV28 with TRBJ2-7, with D unclear. This CDR3 contains 13 residues. The germline V gene encodes CDR1 MDHEN and CDR2 SYDVKM. The V and J ends lost 10 bases and 6 bases respectively, with 19 bases between them. The chain's CDR3 is CATTNLGGSEQYF. The DNA for the CDR3 is TGTGCCACGACAAACCTGGGTGGCTCCGAGCAGTACTTC.

This clone showed up just once. The chain carries TRBV18 and TRBJ1-1; possibly TRBD1 for D (5 bases). Per germline, CDR1 KGHSH and CDR2 LQKENI. CDR3 length: 13 residues. V was trimmed by 3 bases and J by 1 base, leaving 6 bases between them. The CDR3 DNA reads TGTGCCAGCTCACCGACAGAGAACACTGAAGCTTTCTTT. Amino acids: CASSPTENTEAFF.

The chain carries TRBV9 and TRBJ2-1; no clear D. In germline, CDR1 is SGDLS, CDR2 YYNGEE. CDR3 size: 12 residues. V was clipped by 5 bases and J by 7 bases, with 10 bases between them. As DNA, the CDR3 is TGTGCCAGCAGGGGTTACGGGAATGAGCAGTTCTTC. It translates to CASRGYGNEQFF.

The genes are TRBV7-8 and TRBJ1-1; D is perhaps TRBD1 (6 bases). Between the trimmed V and J ends, which lost 0 bases and 11 bases, there was a span of 19 bases. In germline, CDR1 is SGHVS, CDR2 FQNEAQ. The CDR3 is made up of 15 amino acids. CDR3 residues: CASSLAGRGKKGAFF. For the CDR3, the DNA is TGTGCCAGCAGCTTAGCGGGCAGGGGCAAAAAGGGCGCTTTCTTT.

The rearrangement joins TRBV5-4 to TRBJ2-1; weak D call: TRBD2 (6 bases). Germline V gene sequence: CDR1 SGHNT, CDR2 YYREEE (reference sequence). Trimming left V 6 bases short and J 0 bases short, with 16 bases between. The CDR3 is made up of 16 amino acids. This chain's CDR3 is CASTKTGRDSYNEQFF. The CDR3 nucleotides are TGTGCCAGCACCAAAACCGGGCGGGACTCCTACAATGAGCAGTTCTTC.

V usage is TRBV7-9 and J usage is TRBJ1-5; 11 nucleotides match TRBD1. V lost 5 bases and J lost 6; bases outside the gene matches: 6. The CDR3 extends over 15 amino acids. Germline CDR1 reads SEHNR; CDR2 reads FQNEAQ (reference sequence). The CDR3 loop is CASSPGQGATQPQHF. In DNA form, the CDR3 reads TGTGCCAGCAGCCCCGGACAGGGGGCCACTCAGCCCCAGCATTTT.